This T cell receptor beta chain was captured by sequencing in a study of blood T cell repertoires in COVID-19. Across the whole study: COVID-19 samples collected from the United States, Italy and Spain covered acute and convalescent phases.

Per the original methods: Reference gene primer amplification in the assay estimated nucleated cell counts. Clones were sequenced by immunoSEQ multiplex PCR, and TCRdb holds only the in-frame ones, with some missing. The DNA was the basis for D and trimming; V, J and clone size are from that table. The sample lists roughly 190,000 clones; around 86% were seen once. CDR1 and CDR2 (germline): LNHDA, SQIVND (reference sequence). The CDR3 has 17 amino acids. V trimming: 4 bases; J trimming: 5 bases; junction bases outside the gene matches: 9. The chain couples TRBV19 to TRBJ2-3; 13 bases map to TRBD2. The sequenced sample consisted of peripheral blood. The TCR comes from a woman in her 40s with acute or convalescent COVID-19. CDR3 DNA sequence: TGTGCCAGTAGTACCCGGACTAGCGGGGGTAAGGGAGATACGCAGTATTTT. Its protein product is CASSTRTSGGKGDTQYF.